Each of the 27 T cell receptor beta chains below was sequenced from the same sample in a study of OX40 agonist ivuxolimab in advanced cancers. Only in-frame clones appear in the TCRdb table, and some are missing; sequencing was by immunoSEQ multiplex PCR. This table has tens of thousands of clones, approximately 86% appearing once. The sample in question was CD4+ or CD8+ T cells sorted from blood, obtained in a trial of the OX40 agonist ivuxolimab. The receptors here all came from an adult with an advanced solid tumor such as melanoma, head and neck, liver or kidney cancer.

The V gene is TRBV19, the J gene TRBJ1-5; D not certain. The V end was cut by 6 bases, the J end by 3 bases, with 12 bases between. Germline assignment: CDR1 LNHDA and CDR2 SQIVND (reference sequence). CDR3 length: 14 amino acids. This CDR3 is CASSLGSLNQPQHF. The CDR3 DNA sequence: TGTGCCAGTAGCCTCGGGAGTCTCAATCAGCCCCAGCATTTT. The whole variable domain, filled in from reference TRBV19 and TRBJ1-5, reads DGGITQSPKYLFRKEGQNVTLSCEQNLNHDAMYWYRQDPGQGLRLIYYSQIVNDFQKGDIAEGYSVSREKKESFPLTVTSAQKNPTAFYLCASSLGSLNQPQHFGDGTRLSIL.

The chain couples TRBV7-8 to TRBJ2-7; tentatively, D is TRBD2 (5 bases). The V and J ends lost 1 base and 6 bases respectively, with 10 bases between them. This CDR3 comprises 13 residues. Germline-derived CDR1 and CDR2 are SGHVS and FQNEAQ. The CDR3 DNA sequence: TGTGCCAGCAGCTTAGTCTGGGCGGGCGAGCAGTACTTC. This codes for CASSLVWAGEQYF.

The V and J genes are TRBV18 and TRBJ2-5; possibly TRBD2 for D (6 bases). This CDR3 is 15 amino acids long. V shed 2 bases and J shed 2 bases, with 12 bases lying between them. Germline V gene lookup returns CDR1 KGHSH and CDR2 LQKENI. CDR3 residues: CASSPTGGEQETQYF. CDR3 sequence (DNA): TGTGCCAGCTCACCAACCGGCGGGGAACAAGAGACCCAGTACTTC.

The genes are TRBV9 and TRBJ2-1, with D hard to call. The germline CDR1 and CDR2 sequences are SGDLS and YYNGEE. Trimming took off 4 bases at V and 4 bases at J, with 9 bases between the two ends. This CDR3 region has 13 residues. CDR3 sequence reads: CASSQRPYNEQFF. CDR3 nucleotide sequence: TGTGCCAGCAGCCAGCGCCCTTACAATGAGCAGTTCTTC.

A word on this clone: This specimen includes other DNA sequences encoding the same CDR3. The genes are TRBV30 and TRBJ2-2; 7 positions match TRBD2. Looked up from germline, CDR1 is GTSNPN and CDR2 is SVGIG (reference sequence). J gave up 8 bases and V 2 bases, and 8 bases lay outside the gene matches. The CDR3 covers 14 residues. CDR3 sequence: CAWSIGLGGGELFF. CDR3 nucleotide sequence: TGTGCCTGGAGTATTGGACTAGGAGGTGGGGAGCTGTTTTTT.

The chain's CDR3 is CASSYSRREGNAEQYF. CDR3 DNA sequence: TGTGCCAGCAGTTACTCAAGGCGGGAGGGCAATGCCGAGCAGTACTTC. The chain uses TRBV6-6 and TRBJ2-7; TRBD2 matches at 9 bases. Germline V gene data show CDR1 as MNHNY and CDR2 as SVGAGI (reference sequence). The CDR3 runs 16 residues. Losses at the gene ends were 0 bases for V and 6 bases for J; bases not matched to a gene: 9.

The gene calls are TRBV5-6 and TRBJ2-7; no firm D call. The CDR3 runs to 14 residues. The V end was cut by 2 bases, the J end by 2 bases, with 11 bases between. Looked up from germline, CDR1 is SGHDT and CDR2 is YYEEEE. This chain's CDR3 is CASSFPGSTYEQYF. DNA of the CDR3: TGTGCCAGCAGCTTCCCGGGTTCTACCTACGAGCAGTACTTC.

The V call is TRBV28, the J call TRBJ2-7; possible D gene TRBD2, 5 bases. Trimming removed 5 bases from V and 0 bases from J, with 17 bases in between. Per the germline V gene, CDR1 is MDHEN and CDR2 is SYDVKM. The CDR3 extends over 16 amino acids. This CDR3 reads CASSLLAGIGSYEQYF. The CDR3 DNA reads TGTGCCAGCAGTCTGTTAGCCGGGATCGGCTCCTACGAGCAGTACTTC.

The chain combines TRBV4-3 with TRBJ1-1, with D maybe TRBD1 (5 bases). Germline CDR1 and CDR2: LGHNA and YSLEER. CDR3 length equals 16 residues. Trimming took off 0 bases at V and 5 bases at J, with 16 bases between the two ends. DNA of the CDR3: TGCGCCAGCAGCCAAGAAGTATCCGGGGGTAGAACTGAAGCTTTCTTT. Protein product: CASSQEVSGGRTEAFF.

CDR3 nucleotide sequence: TGTGCCAGCAGTCCGCCTGGGACAGGCCTGTTAGCTTTCTTT. Protein: CASSPPGTGLLAFF. V is TRBV6-6 and J is TRBJ1-1; TRBD1 matches 8 bases. CDR1 is MNHNY and CDR2 is SVGAGI in the germline V gene (reference sequence). The CDR3 extends over 14 amino acids. The ends lost 5 bases at V and 10 bases at J; junction bases unmatched: 12.

The chain recombines TRBV5-1 with TRBJ2-3; a weak D match, TRBD2 (5 bases). Germline V gives CDR1 SGHRS, CDR2 YFSETQ. This CDR3 has 13 residues. Trimming took off 6 bases at V and 2 bases at J, with 10 bases between the two ends. CDR3 region: CASKEDYTDTQYF. Written as DNA, the CDR3 is TGCGCCAGCAAGGAAGACTACACAGATACGCAGTATTTT.

The gene calls are TRBV4-1 and TRBJ1-5; D remains unclear. Germline CDR1 and CDR2: MGHRA and YSYEKL. Between the trimmed V and J ends, which lost 1 base and 2 bases, there was a span of 6 bases. This CDR3 region has 14 residues. As DNA, the CDR3 is TGCGCCAGCAGCCAAGGATGGGGCAATCAGCCCCAGCATTTT. It yields the protein CASSQGWGNQPQHF.

This clone was seen more than once but under ten times. The chain combines TRBV6-5 with TRBJ1-5; D is uncertain. Looked up from germline, CDR1 is MNHEY and CDR2 is SVGAGI. V lost 4 bases to trimming and J lost 2 bases, with 15 bases between them. This CDR3 comprises 16 residues. The CDR3 nucleotides read TGTGCCAGCAGTTCTCGGGGAGGTCAAGGCAATCAGCCCCAGCATTTT. The encoded protein is CASSSRGGQGNQPQHF.

V is TRBV6-6 and J is TRBJ2-3, with D possibly being TRBD2 (5 bases). The ends were cut back, 0 bases at V and 4 bases at J, with 14 bases in the middle. Germline CDR1 reads MNHNY; CDR2 reads SVGAGI (reference sequence). The CDR3 totals 16 residues. The CDR3 spells CASSYSIRVEADTQYF. CDR3 DNA sequence: TGTGCCAGCAGTTACTCGATCCGTGTGGAGGCAGATACGCAGTATTTT.

The rearrangement uses TRBV5-5 and TRBJ2-7; 9 bases match TRBD2. Per the germline V gene, CDR1 is SGHKS and CDR2 is YYEKEE (reference sequence). The junction had 3 bases not matched to a gene; V was cut back by 1 base and J by 1 base. The CDR3 spans 15 residues. The CDR3 sequence is CASSLWAGGSYEQYF. In DNA, the CDR3 is TGTGCCAGCAGCTTGTGGGCGGGGGGGTCCTACGAGCAGTACTTC.

This clone was seen a single time. This chain uses TRBV21-1 with TRBJ1-1. TRBV21-1 counts as a pseudogene. This CDR3 has 15 amino acids. CDR3 sequence (DNA): TGTGCCAGCAGCAACGATGGGGATGTGAACACTGAAGCTTTCTTT. Amino acids: CASSNDGDVNTEAFF.

This clone is a singleton in its sample. The chain couples TRBV7-9 to TRBJ2-1; D is unresolved. V dropped 3 bases and J dropped 3 bases, with 9 bases sitting between them. This CDR3 has 14 residues. The germline CDR1 and CDR2 sequences are SEHNR and FQNEAQ (reference sequence). The CDR3, as DNA: TGTGCCAGCAGCTTTTCAGAGTTCTACAATGAGCAGTTCTTC. Its translation: CASSFSEFYNEQFF.

The chain carries TRBV6-5 and TRBJ1-4; tentative D call: TRBD1 (5 bases). The CDR3 loop spans 16 amino acids. The germline gives CDR1 MNHEY, CDR2 SVGAGI. V was cut by 4 bases and J by 0 bases, with 12 bases left in between. The CDR3 DNA reads as TGTGCCAGCAGTTTGACAGAGGAGACAACTAATGAAAAACTGTTTTTT. Its protein is CASSLTEETTNEKLFF.

The rearrangement links TRBV7-2 to TRBJ2-7, with 7 bases identical to TRBD1. Germline values: CDR1 SGHTA, CDR2 FQGNSA. Trimming took 6 bases from V and 5 from J; bases not matched to a gene: 10. The CDR3 totals 14 residues. The CDR3 here is CASSPDRDGDEQYF. As DNA, the CDR3 is TGTGCCAGCAGTCCCGACAGGGACGGAGACGAGCAGTACTTC.

This chain connects TRBV19 to TRBJ2-5; unclear D gene. The ends were cut back, 1 base at V and 6 bases at J, with 15 bases in the middle. Germline values: CDR1 LNHDA, CDR2 SQIVND (reference sequence). The CDR3 is made up of 15 amino acids. CDR3 protein: CASSIGAAGGQTQYF. CDR3 in DNA: TGTGCCAGTAGTATAGGGGCAGCAGGTGGGCAGACCCAGTACTTC.

The V gene is TRBV6-5, the J gene TRBJ1-1; D is undetermined. Trimming cost V 0 bases and J 1 base, with 9 bases left between them. The V gene's germline CDR1 is MNHEY and CDR2 SVGAGI. This CDR3 has 15 residues. Here the CDR3 reads CASSYSNSQNTEAFF. The DNA of the CDR3 is TGTGCCAGCAGTTACTCGAACAGCCAGAACACTGAAGCTTTCTTT.

The chain carries TRBV6-5 and TRBJ2-3; 10 bases match TRBD2. Per germline, CDR1 MNHEY and CDR2 SVGAGI. Unmatched junction bases numbered 8, after V lost 2 bases and J lost 9 bases. This CDR3 comprises 15 residues. The CDR3 DNA follows: TGTGCCAGCAGTTACCCCAGTAGCGGGAGGAGGACGCAGTATTTT. It encodes CASSYPSSGRRTQYF.

V is TRBV7-6 and J is TRBJ2-7, with a possible D match to TRBD2 (5 bases). The CDR3 loop spans 13 amino acids. CDR1 and CDR2 from the germline V gene are SGHVS and FNYEAQ. Trimming left V 5 bases short and J 5 bases short, with 13 bases between. CDR3 sequence (DNA): TGTGCCAGCAGCCGTGTCTCGGGAAACGAGCAGTACTTC. Translation: CASSRVSGNEQYF.

The rearrangement joins TRBV19 to TRBJ1-1, with D unresolved. Trimming shortened V by 2 bases and J by 5 bases, and 6 bases separated the two germline ends. The CDR3 is made up of 12 amino acids. Germline V gives CDR1 LNHDA, CDR2 SQIVND (reference sequence). This chain's CDR3 is CASSIRGTEAFF. The CDR3 DNA follows: TGTGCCAGTAGTATAAGAGGGACTGAAGCTTTCTTT. The variable domain in full, with the rest retrieved from reference TRBV19 and TRBJ1-1, is DGGITQSPKYLFRKEGQNVTLSCEQNLNHDAMYWYRQDPGQGLRLIYYSQIVNDFQKGDIAEGYSVSREKKESFPLTVTSAQKNPTAFYLCASSIRGTEAFFGQGTRLTVV.

The rearrangement uses TRBV5-1 and TRBJ2-6; D might be TRBD1 (7 bases). Germline loops: CDR1 SGHRS, CDR2 YFSETQ. This CDR3 region has 19 residues. V was shortened by 3 bases and J by 1 base, with 20 bases between the two germline ends. The CDR3 DNA reads as TGCGCCAGCAGCTCAGGGGGGACTTATGACAATTCTGGGGCCAACGTCCTGACTTTC. It specifies CASSSGGTYDNSGANVLTF.

In this sample, this clone turned up a few times. The chain links TRBV11-3 to TRBJ2-7; 10 bases align to TRBD1. V lost 4 bases and J lost 7; bases outside the gene matches: 4. The CDR3 runs 13 residues. Germline V gene sequence: CDR1 SGHNT, CDR2 YENEEA. DNA of the CDR3: TGTGCCAGCAGCTCCGGACAGGGGGGAGAGCAGTACTTC. Translated, it gives CASSSGQGGEQYF.

The chain has TRBV13 and TRBJ2-1; TRBD2 matches 7 bases. The CDR3 spans 15 residues. Looked up from germline, CDR1 is PRHDT and CDR2 is FYEKMQ (reference sequence). The J segment lost 1 base and the V segment lost 5 bases, leaving 5 bases of the junction unmatched. CDR3 bases: TGTGCCAGCAGCCATCTAGCGGATTCCTACAATGAGCAGTTCTTC. Residues: CASSHLADSYNEQFF.